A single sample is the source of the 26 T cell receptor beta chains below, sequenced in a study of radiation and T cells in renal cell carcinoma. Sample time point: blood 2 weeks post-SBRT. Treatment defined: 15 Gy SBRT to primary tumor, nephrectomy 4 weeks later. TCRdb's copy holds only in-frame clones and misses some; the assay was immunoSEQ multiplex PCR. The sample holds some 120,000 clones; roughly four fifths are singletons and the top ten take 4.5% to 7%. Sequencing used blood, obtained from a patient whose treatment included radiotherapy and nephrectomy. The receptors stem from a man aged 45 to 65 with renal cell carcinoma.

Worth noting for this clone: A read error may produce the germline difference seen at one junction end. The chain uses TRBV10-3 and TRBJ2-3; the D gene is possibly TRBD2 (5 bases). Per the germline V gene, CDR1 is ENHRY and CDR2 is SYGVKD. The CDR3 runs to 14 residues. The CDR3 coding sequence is TGTGCCAGCAGTTACTTGGAGGGCACAGATACGCAGTATTTT. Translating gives CASSYLEGTDTQYF.

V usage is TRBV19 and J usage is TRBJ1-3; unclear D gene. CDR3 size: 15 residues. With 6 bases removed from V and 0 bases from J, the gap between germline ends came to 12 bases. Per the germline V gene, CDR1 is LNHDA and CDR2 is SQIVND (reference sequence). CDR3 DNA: TGTGCCAGTAGGACCGACGGGAGCTCTGGAAACACCATATATTTT. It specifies CASRTDGSSGNTIYF. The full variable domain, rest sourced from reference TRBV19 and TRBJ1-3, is DGGITQSPKYLFRKEGQNVTLSCEQNLNHDAMYWYRQDPGQGLRLIYYSQIVNDFQKGDIAEGYSVSREKKESFPLTVTSAQKNPTAFYLCASRTDGSSGNTIYFGEGSWLTVV.

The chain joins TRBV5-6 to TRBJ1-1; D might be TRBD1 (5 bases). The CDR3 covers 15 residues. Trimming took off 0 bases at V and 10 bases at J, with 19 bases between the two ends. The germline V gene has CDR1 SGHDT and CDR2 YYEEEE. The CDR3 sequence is CASSLGGGVRLGAFF. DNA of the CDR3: TGTGCCAGCAGCTTGGGCGGAGGGGTACGGCTCGGAGCTTTCTTT.

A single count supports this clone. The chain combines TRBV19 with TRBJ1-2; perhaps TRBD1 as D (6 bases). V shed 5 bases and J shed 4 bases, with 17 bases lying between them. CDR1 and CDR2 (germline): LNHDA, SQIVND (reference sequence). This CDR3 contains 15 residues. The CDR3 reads CASSADRFSPYGYTF. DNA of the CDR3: TGTGCCAGTAGTGCGGACAGATTTTCCCCCTATGGCTACACCTTC.

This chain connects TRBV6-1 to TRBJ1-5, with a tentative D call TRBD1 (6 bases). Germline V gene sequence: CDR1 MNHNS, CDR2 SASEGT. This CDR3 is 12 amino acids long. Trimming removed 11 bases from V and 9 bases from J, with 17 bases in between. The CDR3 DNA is TGTGCCTCACAGGGTAGGCTAGGGCCCCAGCATTTT. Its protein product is CASQGRLGPQHF.

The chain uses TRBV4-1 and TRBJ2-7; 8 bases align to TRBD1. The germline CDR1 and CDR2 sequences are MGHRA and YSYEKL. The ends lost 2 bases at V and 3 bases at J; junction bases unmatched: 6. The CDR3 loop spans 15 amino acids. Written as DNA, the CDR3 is TGCGCCAGCAGCCAAACCCCCGGGACAGGCTACGAGCAGTACTTC. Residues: CASSQTPGTGYEQYF.

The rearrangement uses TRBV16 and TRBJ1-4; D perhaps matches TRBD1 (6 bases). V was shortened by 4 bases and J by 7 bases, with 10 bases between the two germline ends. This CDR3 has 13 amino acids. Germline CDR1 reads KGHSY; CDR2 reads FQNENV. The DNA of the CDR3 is TGTGCCAGCAGCCGAAGAGGGGGTGAAAAACTGTTTTTT. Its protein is CASSRRGGEKLFF. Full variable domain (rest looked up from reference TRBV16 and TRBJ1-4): GEEVAQTPKHLVRGEGQKAKLYCAPIKGHSYVFWYQQVLKNEFKFLISFQNENVFDETGMPKERFSAKCLPNSPCSLEIQATKLEDSAVYFCASSRRGGEKLFFGSGTQLSVL.

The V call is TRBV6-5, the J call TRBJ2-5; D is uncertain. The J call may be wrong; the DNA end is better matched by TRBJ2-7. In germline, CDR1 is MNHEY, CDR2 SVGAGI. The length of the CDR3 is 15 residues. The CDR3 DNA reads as TGTGCCAGCAGCGAGTACCAAGGATCCTTCTACGAGCAGTACTTC. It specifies CASSEYQGSFYEQYF.

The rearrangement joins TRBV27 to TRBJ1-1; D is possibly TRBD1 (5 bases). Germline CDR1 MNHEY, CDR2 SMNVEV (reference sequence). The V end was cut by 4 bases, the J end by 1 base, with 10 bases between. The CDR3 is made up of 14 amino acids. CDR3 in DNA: TGTGCCAGCAGTTATACAGGAACGAACACTGAAGCTTTCTTT. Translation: CASSYTGTNTEAFF.

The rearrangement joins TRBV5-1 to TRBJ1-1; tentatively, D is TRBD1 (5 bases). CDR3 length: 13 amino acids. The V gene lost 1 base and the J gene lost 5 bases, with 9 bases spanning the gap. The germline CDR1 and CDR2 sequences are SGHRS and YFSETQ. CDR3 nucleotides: TGCGCCAGCAGCTTGACTGAGGGGACTGAAGCTTTCTTT. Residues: CASSLTEGTEAFF.

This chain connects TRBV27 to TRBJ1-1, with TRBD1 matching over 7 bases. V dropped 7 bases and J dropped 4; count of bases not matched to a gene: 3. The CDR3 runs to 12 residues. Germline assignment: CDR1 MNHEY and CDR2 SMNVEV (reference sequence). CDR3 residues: CASTTGATEAFF. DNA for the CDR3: TGTGCCAGCACAACAGGGGCCACTGAAGCTTTCTTT.

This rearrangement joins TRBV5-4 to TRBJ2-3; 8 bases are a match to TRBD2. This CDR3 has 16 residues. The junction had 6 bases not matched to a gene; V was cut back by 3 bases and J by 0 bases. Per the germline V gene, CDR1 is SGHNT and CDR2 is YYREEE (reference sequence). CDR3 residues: CASSSGAGGSTDTQYF. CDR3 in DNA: TGTGCCAGCAGCTCCGGGGCGGGGGGAAGCACAGATACGCAGTATTTT.

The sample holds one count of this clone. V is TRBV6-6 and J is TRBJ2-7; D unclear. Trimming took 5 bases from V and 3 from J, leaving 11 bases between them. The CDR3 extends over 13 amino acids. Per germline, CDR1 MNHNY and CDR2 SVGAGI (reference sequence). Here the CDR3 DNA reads TGTGCCAGCAGTCTATCCCCATACTACGAGCAGTACTTC. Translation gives CASSLSPYYEQYF.

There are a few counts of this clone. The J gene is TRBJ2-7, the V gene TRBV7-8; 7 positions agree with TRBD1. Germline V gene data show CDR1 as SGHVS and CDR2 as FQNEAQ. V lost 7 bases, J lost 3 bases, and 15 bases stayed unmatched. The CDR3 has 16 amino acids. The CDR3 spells CASTLGRDRVFYEQYF. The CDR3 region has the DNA TGTGCCAGCACCCTAGGCCGAGACAGGGTTTTCTACGAGCAGTACTTC.

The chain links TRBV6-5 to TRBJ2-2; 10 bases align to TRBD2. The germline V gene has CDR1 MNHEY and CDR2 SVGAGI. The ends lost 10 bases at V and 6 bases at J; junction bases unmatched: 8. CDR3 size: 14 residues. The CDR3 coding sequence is TGTGCCACCGGACTAGCGGCCTCCTCCGGGGAGCTGTTTTTT. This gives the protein CATGLAASSGELFF.

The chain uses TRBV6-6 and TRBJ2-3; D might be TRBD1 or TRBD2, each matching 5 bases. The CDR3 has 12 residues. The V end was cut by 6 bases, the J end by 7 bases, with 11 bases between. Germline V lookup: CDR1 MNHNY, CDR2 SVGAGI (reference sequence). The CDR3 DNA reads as TGTGCCAGCAGCCCCGAGGGGAATACGCAGTATTTT. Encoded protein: CASSPEGNTQYF.

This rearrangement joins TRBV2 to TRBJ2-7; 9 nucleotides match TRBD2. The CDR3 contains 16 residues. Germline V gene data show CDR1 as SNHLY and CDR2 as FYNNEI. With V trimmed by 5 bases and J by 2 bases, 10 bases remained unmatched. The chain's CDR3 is CASSLQGGGRAYEQYF. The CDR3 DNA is TGTGCCAGCAGTCTTCAGGGAGGCGGGAGGGCCTACGAGCAGTACTTC.

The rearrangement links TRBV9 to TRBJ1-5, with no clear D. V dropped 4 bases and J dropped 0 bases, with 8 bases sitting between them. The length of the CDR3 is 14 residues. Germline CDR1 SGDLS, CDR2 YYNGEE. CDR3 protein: CASSPDISNQPQHF. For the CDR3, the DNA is TGTGCCAGCAGCCCTGATATTAGCAATCAGCCCCAGCATTTT.

The CDR3 nucleotides read TGTGCCAGCAGCAAGGGACAGCTATACAATGAGCAGTTCTTC. This translates into CASSKGQLYNEQFF. The chain combines TRBV5-8 with TRBJ2-1, with 7 bases fitting TRBD1. The trim removed 4 bases at V and 4 bases at J, leaving 5 bases unmatched. This CDR3 has 14 residues. Germline values: CDR1 SGHTS, CDR2 YDEGEE.

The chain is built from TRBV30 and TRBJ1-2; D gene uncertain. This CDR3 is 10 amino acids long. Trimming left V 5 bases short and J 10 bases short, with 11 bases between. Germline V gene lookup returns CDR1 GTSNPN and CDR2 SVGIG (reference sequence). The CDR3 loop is CAWQNGDYTF. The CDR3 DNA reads TGTGCCTGGCAAAACGGAGACTACACCTTC.

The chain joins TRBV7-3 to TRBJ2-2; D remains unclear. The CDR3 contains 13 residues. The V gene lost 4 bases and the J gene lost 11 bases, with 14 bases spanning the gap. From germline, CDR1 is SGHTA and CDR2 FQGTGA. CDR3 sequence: CASSSSRDGELFF. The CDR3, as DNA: TGTGCCAGCAGCTCCAGTAGGGATGGTGAGCTGTTTTTT.

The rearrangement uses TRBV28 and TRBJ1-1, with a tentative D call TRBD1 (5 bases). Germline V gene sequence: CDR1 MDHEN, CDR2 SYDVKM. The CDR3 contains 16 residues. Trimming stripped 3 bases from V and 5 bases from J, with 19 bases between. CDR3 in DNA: TGTGCCAGCAGTTTCCCCGCTTGGTCGGGGGAGACTGAAGCTTTCTTT. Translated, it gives CASSFPAWSGETEAFF. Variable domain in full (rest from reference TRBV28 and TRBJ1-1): DVKVTQSSRYLVKRTGEKVFLECVQDMDHENMFWYRQDPGLGLRLIYFSYDVKMKEKGDIPEGYSVSREKKERFSLILESASTNQTSMYLCASSFPAWSGETEAFFGQGTRLTVV.

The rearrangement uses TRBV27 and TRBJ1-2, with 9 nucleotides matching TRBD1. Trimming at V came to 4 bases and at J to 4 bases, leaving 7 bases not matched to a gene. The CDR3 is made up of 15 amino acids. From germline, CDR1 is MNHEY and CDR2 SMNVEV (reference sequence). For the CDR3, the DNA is TGTGCCAGCAGTTCCCGACAGGGGGGAAGCTATGGCTACACCTTC. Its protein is CASSSRQGGSYGYTF.

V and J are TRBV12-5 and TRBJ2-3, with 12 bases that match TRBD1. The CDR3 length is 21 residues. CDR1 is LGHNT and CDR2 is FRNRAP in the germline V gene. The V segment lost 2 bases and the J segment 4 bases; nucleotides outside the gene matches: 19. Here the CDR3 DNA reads TGTGCTAGTGGTTTGACTGCGTGCCCACCCCCCGGGACAGGGGGCGCAGATACGCAGTATTTT. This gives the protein CASGLTACPPPGTGGADTQYF. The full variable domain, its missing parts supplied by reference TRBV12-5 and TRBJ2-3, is DARVTQTPRHKVTEMGQEVTMRCQPILGHNTVFWYRQTMMQGLELLAYFRNRAPLDDSGMPKDRFSAEMPDATLATLKIQPSEPRDSAVYFCASGLTACPPPGTGGADTQYFGPGTRLTVL.

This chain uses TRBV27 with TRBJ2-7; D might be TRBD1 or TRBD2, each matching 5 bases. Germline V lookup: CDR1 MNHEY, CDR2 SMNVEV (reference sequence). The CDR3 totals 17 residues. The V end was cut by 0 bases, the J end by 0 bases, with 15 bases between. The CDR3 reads CASSLSGVGGRSYEQYF. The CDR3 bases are TGTGCCAGCAGTTTATCGGGGGTTGGCGGGCGCTCCTACGAGCAGTACTTC.

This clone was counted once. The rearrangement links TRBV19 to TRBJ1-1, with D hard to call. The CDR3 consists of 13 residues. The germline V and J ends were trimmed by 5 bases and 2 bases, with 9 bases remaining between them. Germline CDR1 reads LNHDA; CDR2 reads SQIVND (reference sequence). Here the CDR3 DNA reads TGTGCCAGTAGTCGTCAGGAAAACACTGAAGCTTTCTTT. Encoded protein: CASSRQENTEAFF.